Shown below are 24 T cell receptor beta chains from a single sample sequenced in a study of Tregs in tolerant kidney transplant recipients. The data were produced by immunoSEQ multiplex PCR, yet TCRdb's version contains in-frame clones alone and is incomplete. The table lists under 55,000 clones. This specimen consisted of CD4+ T cells from blood, obtained before the transplant. All receptors come from a human donor who received a combined kidney and bone marrow transplant.

As concerns this clone: Coverage ceases 3 residues before the CDR3 finishes, and the germline J gene fills in the end. V is TRBV5-1 and J is TRBJ1-1; TRBD1 is a possible D gene (6 bases). V lost 0 bases to trimming and J lost 4 bases, with 16 bases between them. This CDR3 has 16 residues. Looked up from germline, CDR1 is SGHRS and CDR2 is YFSETQ. The CDR3 bases that were read are TGCGCCAGCAGCTTGGCCCCGGGGGGCCTCGGCACTGAA. Residues: CASSLAPGGLGTE. The full CDR3 reads CASSLAPGGLGTEAFF.

A note on this clone: The CDR3 end falls 3 residues outside the read, so it is completed with the germline J gene. At the DNA level, this CDR3 is encoded by other sequences in the same sample as well. The chain recombines TRBV7-8 with TRBJ1-2; TRBD1 matches 10 bases. This CDR3 is built from 14 residues. Germline assignment: CDR1 SGHVS and CDR2 FQNEAQ. J was trimmed by 2 bases and V by 3 bases; bases with no gene match: 0. The DNA read from the CDR3 is TGTGCCAGCAGCTTGACAGGGGGCAACTATGGC. Amino acid sequence: CASSLTGGNYG. The entire CDR3 reads CASSLTGGNYGYTF.

Worth noting for this clone: The sequenced fragment ends 3 residues before the CDR3 boundary, so the rest is inferred from the germline J gene. The chain recombines TRBV6-4 with TRBJ2-3, with unresolved D. V lost 5 bases, J lost 2 bases, and 14 bases lay in between. The CDR3 runs 15 residues. Germline CDR1 is MRHNA and CDR2 is SNTAGT. The CDR3 region is CASSSSDRLTDTQYF. CDR3 bases read: TGTGCCAGCAGTAGTTCCGATAGACTCACAGATACG.

A word on this clone: The missing CDR3 end, 3 residues past where the read stops, is filled in from the germline J gene. The chain is built from TRBV5-1 and TRBJ1-4; TRBD1 might be the D (5 bases). Germline V lookup: CDR1 SGHRS, CDR2 YFSETQ. The CDR3 sequence is 14 residues long. Deletions cut 6 bases from V and 8 bases from J, with 17 bases between. CDR3 residues: CASTPGSQNEKLFF. The covered CDR3 bases are TGCGCCAGCACCCCAGGGTCACAGAACGAAAAA.

A note on this clone: The read finishes 3 residues shy of the CDR3 end, and the germline J gene is used to complete it. The rearrangement uses TRBV6-2 or TRBV6-3 and TRBJ2-5; TRBD2 is a possible D gene (7 bases). The CDR3 sequence is 15 residues long. V gave up 5 bases and J gave up 3 bases, with 16 bases separating them. The germline gives CDR1 MNHEY, CDR2 SVGEGT. CDR3 in amino acids: CASSAPRGREETQYF. The sequenced CDR3 bases are TGTGCCAGCAGTGCCCCGAGGGGGAGGGAAGAGACC.

With regard to this clone: The missing CDR3 end, 3 residues past where the read stops, is filled in from the germline J gene. The J gene is TRBJ1-6, the V gene TRBV18; weak D call: TRBD1 (5 bases). Trimming shortened V by 6 bases and J by 6 bases, and 15 bases separated the two germline ends. In germline, CDR1 is KGHSH, CDR2 LQKENI. CDR3 length equals 15 residues. CDR3 sequence: CASSERGNSNSPLHF. Partial CDR3 DNA: TGTGCCAGCTCGGAAAGGGGCAACAGTAATTCACCC.

Concerning this clone itself: The read falls 3 residues short of the CDR3 end, and the missing part is taken from the germline J gene. The J gene is TRBJ2-2, the V gene TRBV18; D not certain. CDR1 is KGHSH and CDR2 is LQKENI in the germline V gene. V was pared by 0 bases and J by 1 base, with 12 bases between. The CDR3 covers 17 residues. The DNA read from the CDR3 is TGTGCCAGCTCACCACCGCGCCCCGCCTTGAACACCGGGGAG. Translation gives CASSPPRPALNTGE. The complete CDR3 sequence is CASSPPRPALNTGELFF.

Worth noting for this clone: Sequencing ends 3 residues short of the CDR3 end; the germline J gene provides the rest. The chain employs TRBV19 and TRBJ1-2, with D unclear. The V end was cut by 4 bases, the J end by 4 bases, with 13 bases between. The CDR3 is 14 residues long. Per germline, CDR1 LNHDA and CDR2 SQIVND (reference sequence). The CDR3 sequence: CASSKDGVVYGYTF. The DNA read from the CDR3 is TGTGCCAGTAGTAAAGACGGGGTTGTCTATGGC.

As to this clone: The CDR3 is cut off 3 residues early in the read; its end comes from the germline J gene. V and J are TRBV10-1 and TRBJ2-3; 7 bases are a match to TRBD2. Germline assignment: CDR1 WNHNN and CDR2 SYGVQD (reference sequence). This CDR3 spans 15 amino acids. The V gene end was trimmed by 4 bases and the J gene end by 2 bases; junction bases not matched to a gene: 6. The CDR3 spells CASSGSSGLTDTQYF. The sequenced part of the CDR3 DNA is TGCGCCAGCAGTGGATCTAGCGGCCTCACAGATACG.

A note on this clone: Read sequence stops 3 residues before the CDR3 end, and the germline J gene provides the missing end. The chain has TRBV18 and TRBJ1-4, with TRBD1 identical over 8 bases. Germline assignment: CDR1 KGHSH and CDR2 LQKENI. V lost 5 bases and J lost 0; bases outside the gene matches: 2. The CDR3 spans 15 residues. The part of the CDR3 DNA that was read is TGTGCCAGCTCAGCACAGGGGGCAACTAATGAAAAA. Its translation: CASSAQGATNEK. The full-length CDR3 reads as CASSAQGATNEKLFF.

Concerning this clone: The read finishes 3 residues shy of the CDR3 end, and the germline J gene is used to complete it. The chain is built from TRBV13 and TRBJ1-1, with D unresolved. Germline V gene lookup returns CDR1 PRHDT and CDR2 FYEKMQ (reference sequence). This CDR3 is built from 13 residues. V shed 3 bases and J shed 2 bases, with 7 bases lying between them. The part of the CDR3 DNA that was read is TGTGCCAGCAGCTTGGCGGTAAACACTGAA. It translates to CASSLAVNTE. Given in full, the CDR3 is CASSLAVNTEAFF.

Concerning this clone: Coverage ceases 3 residues before the CDR3 finishes, and the germline J gene fills in the end. V gene TRBV6-1 combines with J gene TRBJ1-3; D might be TRBD1 (6 bases). The CDR3 runs to 14 residues. Trimming removed 4 bases from V and 0 bases from J, with 7 bases in between. The germline V gene has CDR1 MNHNS and CDR2 SASEGT. Partial CDR3 DNA: TGTGCCAGCAGTGTGACAGGCTCTGGAAACACC. The encoded protein is CASSVTGSGNT. In full, the CDR3 is CASSVTGSGNTIYF.

With regard to this clone: The CDR3 goes on 3 residues after the read ends, and that part is filled in from the germline J gene. The rearrangement links TRBV20-1 to TRBJ2-2, with 9 positions matching TRBD1. There are 15 residues in the CDR3. V shed 6 bases and J 5 bases; nucleotides not matched to a gene: 10. The germline gives CDR1 DFQATT, CDR2 SNEGSKA (reference sequence). The CDR3 here is CSATGQGLDTGELFF. The CDR3 DNA, read in part, is TGCAGTGCCACAGGACAGGGGTTGGATACCGGGGAG.

About this clone itself: The read ends 3 residues early relative to the CDR3; the germline J gene fills the gap. The chain couples TRBV19 to TRBJ1-5, with 8 positions matching TRBD1. Germline trimming cut 5 bases from V and 6 bases from J; bases unmatched to any gene: 9. The CDR3 covers 15 residues. The V gene's germline CDR1 is LNHDA and CDR2 SQIVND (reference sequence). The DNA read from the CDR3 is TGTGCCAGTAGTCCACCGACTGGGACAGGTCAGCCC. Residues: CASSPPTGTGQP. The whole CDR3 protein reads CASSPPTGTGQPQHF.

Notes on this clone: The CDR3 end lies 3 residues beyond the end of the read and is filled in from the germline J gene. The genes are TRBV6-1 and TRBJ2-2; no clear D gene. The CDR3 loop spans 15 amino acids. Germline V gives CDR1 MNHNS, CDR2 SASEGT. V dropped 1 base and J dropped 2 bases, with 8 bases sitting between them. CDR3 DNA, as far as it was read: TGTGCCAGCAGTGAAGATCCAGGCAACACCGGGGAG. Translating it yields CASSEDPGNTGE. The full CDR3 protein reads CASSEDPGNTGELFF.

As concerns this clone: The CDR3 end lies 3 residues beyond the end of the read and is filled in from the germline J gene. The J gene is TRBJ2-3, the V gene TRBV19; D possibly matches TRBD1 or TRBD2 (5 bases each). The V end was cut by 2 bases, the J end by 2 bases, with 11 bases between. Per germline, CDR1 LNHDA and CDR2 SQIVND (reference sequence). The CDR3 covers 15 residues. CDR3 bases read: TGTGCCAGTAGTATAAGAGGGGCGGACACAGATACG. It encodes CASSIRGADTDT. The entire CDR3 protein is CASSIRGADTDTQYF.

Note on this clone: The CDR3 end lies 3 residues beyond the end of the read and is filled in from the germline J gene. The chain has TRBV29-1 and TRBJ2-7; 8 nucleotides match TRBD1. Germline lookup yields CDR1 SQVTM and CDR2 ANQGSEA. Unmatched junction bases numbered 8, after V lost 4 bases and J lost 3 bases. This CDR3 has 14 residues. The CDR3 reads CSVGTGGKLYEQYF. CDR3 bases read: TGCAGCGTTGGTACAGGGGGAAAACTCTACGAG.

Of note for this clone: The sequenced fragment ends 3 residues before the CDR3 boundary, so the rest is inferred from the germline J gene. The chain is built from TRBV20-1 and TRBJ1-4; D unclear. The V and J ends lost 0 bases and 6 bases respectively, with 17 bases between them. The germline CDR1 and CDR2 sequences are DFQATT and SNEGSKA (reference sequence). The length of the CDR3 is 16 residues. The CDR3 sequence is CSARDHGVGLDEKLFF. CDR3 DNA, as far as it was read: TGCAGTGCTAGAGATCACGGGGTAGGCCTGGATGAAAAA.

A remark on this clone: Read data end 3 residues before the CDR3 end; the end is taken from the germline J gene. The chain is built from TRBV19 and TRBJ2-5; TRBD2 matches 10 bases. The germline V gene has CDR1 LNHDA and CDR2 SQIVND (reference sequence). CDR3 length equals 16 residues. V was pared by 2 bases and J by 4 bases, with 7 bases of the junction left unmatched. This CDR3 reads CASSISSGGGGETQYF. The DNA read from the CDR3 is TGTGCCAGTAGTATATCTAGCGGGGGAGGAGGAGAGACC.

In regard to this clone: The read ends 3 residues early relative to the CDR3; the germline J gene fills the gap. The chain has TRBV29-1 and TRBJ1-2; 8 bases are shared with TRBD1. This CDR3 has 13 amino acids. V trimming: 3 bases; J trimming: 4 bases; junction bases outside the gene matches: 4. The germline gives CDR1 SQVTM, CDR2 ANQGSEA. CDR3 sequence: CSVDSGGGYGYTF. The sequenced part of the CDR3 DNA is TGCAGCGTTGACTCAGGGGGCGGCTATGGC.

For this clone: The DNA ends 3 residues before the CDR3 does, and the rest of the CDR3 is filled in from the germline J gene. J is TRBJ2-3 and V is TRBV20-1; TRBD2 matches at 8 bases. The V gene end was trimmed by 1 base and the J gene end by 5 bases; junction bases not matched to a gene: 5. The CDR3 sequence is 14 residues long. CDR1 is DFQATT, CDR2 SNEGSKA, per germline (reference sequence). CDR3 protein: CSARGNSGVDTQYF. The sequenced CDR3 bases are TGCAGTGCTAGAGGAAATAGCGGGGTAGATACG.

Comments on this clone: The sequence runs out 3 residues before the end of the CDR3; the remainder is reconstructed from the germline J gene. This rearrangement joins TRBV7-9 to TRBJ2-3; unclear D gene. Trimming stripped 3 bases from V and 0 bases from J, with 4 bases between. The germline V gene has CDR1 SEHNR and CDR2 FQNEAQ (reference sequence). CDR3 length equals 13 residues. The CDR3 sequence: CASSFPSTDTQYF. The sequenced CDR3 bases are TGTGCCAGCAGCTTCCCAAGCACAGATACG.

With regard to this clone: From the germline J gene comes the end of the CDR3, since the read stops 3 residues before it. The chain employs TRBV6-2 or TRBV6-3 and TRBJ2-7; 8 bases match TRBD1. V shed 5 bases, J shed 5 bases, and the junction held 8 bases outside the gene matches. The CDR3 has 14 residues. Germline-derived CDR1 and CDR2 are MNHEY and SVGEGT. The CDR3 spells CASSGRQGRNEQYF. CDR3 DNA, as far as it was read: TGTGCCAGCAGTGGTAGACAGGGGCGAAACGAG.

On this clone itself: Read coverage stops 3 residues before the CDR3 terminus; the germline J gene supplies the remainder. The chain employs TRBV5-1 and TRBJ2-3; D is unresolved. The CDR3 length is 16 residues. Germline lookup yields CDR1 SGHRS and CDR2 YFSETQ. V was clipped by 4 bases and J by 1 base, with 16 bases between them. The CDR3: CASSPRNDAGTDTQYF. The CDR3 DNA, read in part, is TGCGCCAGCAGCCCCCGGAACGACGCGGGCACAGATACG. Supplemented by reference TRBV5-1 and TRBJ2-3, the full variable domain reads KAGVTQTPRYLIKTRGQQVTLSCSPISGHRSVSWYQQTPGQGLQFLFEYFSETQRNKGNFPGRFSGRQFSNSRSEMNVSTLELGDSALYLCASSPRNDAGTDTQYFGPGTRLTVL.